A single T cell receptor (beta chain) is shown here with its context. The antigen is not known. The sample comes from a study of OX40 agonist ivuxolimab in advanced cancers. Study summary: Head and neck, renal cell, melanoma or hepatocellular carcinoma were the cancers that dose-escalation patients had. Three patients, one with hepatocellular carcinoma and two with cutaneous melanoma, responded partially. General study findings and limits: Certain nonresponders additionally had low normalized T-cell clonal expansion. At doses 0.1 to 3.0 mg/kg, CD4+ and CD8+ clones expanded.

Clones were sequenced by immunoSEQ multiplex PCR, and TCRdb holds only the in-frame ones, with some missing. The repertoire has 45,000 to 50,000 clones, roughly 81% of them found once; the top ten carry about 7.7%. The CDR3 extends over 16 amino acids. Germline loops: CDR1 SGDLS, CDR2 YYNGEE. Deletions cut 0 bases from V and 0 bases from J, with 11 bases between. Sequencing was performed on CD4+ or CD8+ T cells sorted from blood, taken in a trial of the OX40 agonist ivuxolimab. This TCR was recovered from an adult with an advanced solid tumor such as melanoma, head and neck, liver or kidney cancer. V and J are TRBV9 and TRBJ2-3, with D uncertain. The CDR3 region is CASSVGPGPSTDTQYF. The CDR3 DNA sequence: TGTGCCAGCAGCGTAGGTCCAGGCCCTAGCACAGATACGCAGTATTTT. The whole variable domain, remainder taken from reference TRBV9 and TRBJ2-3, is DSGVTQTPKHLITATGQRVTLRCSPRSGDLSVYWYQQSLDQGLQFLIQYYNGEERAKGNILERFSAQQFPDLHSELNLSSLELGDSALYFCASSVGPGPSTDTQYFGPGTRLTVL.